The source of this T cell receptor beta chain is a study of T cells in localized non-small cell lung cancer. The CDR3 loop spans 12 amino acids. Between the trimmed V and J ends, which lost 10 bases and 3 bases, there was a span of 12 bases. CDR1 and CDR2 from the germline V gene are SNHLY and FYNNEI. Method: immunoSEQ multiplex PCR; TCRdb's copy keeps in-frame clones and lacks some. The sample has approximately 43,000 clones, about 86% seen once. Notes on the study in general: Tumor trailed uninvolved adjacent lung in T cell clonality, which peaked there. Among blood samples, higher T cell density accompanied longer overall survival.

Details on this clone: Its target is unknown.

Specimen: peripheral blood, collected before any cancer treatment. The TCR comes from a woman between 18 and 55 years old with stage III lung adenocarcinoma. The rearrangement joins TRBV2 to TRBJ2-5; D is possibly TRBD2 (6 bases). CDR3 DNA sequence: TGTGCCATAGCGGTTAAGAAAGAGACCCAGTACTTC. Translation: CAIAVKKETQYF.